The 18 T cell receptor beta chains listed next were all sequenced from one sample in a study of cytomegalovirus exposure and HLA in healthy donors. Vbeta (60) and Jbeta (13) primers were used in the PCR. Sequencing used immunoSEQ multiplex PCR; TCRdb keeps in-frame clones, though not all of them. This sample has tens of thousands of clones, with more than 55% found just once. The sample was PBMCs. These receptors were taken from a woman in her 30s in good health and CMV-seropositive.

V is TRBV19 and J is TRBJ2-7; D perhaps matches TRBD1 (7 bases). This CDR3 region has 16 residues. Germline loops: CDR1 LNHDA, CDR2 SQIVND (reference sequence). DNA for the CDR3: TGTCCGGGAGAGAGTTTCTCAGACAGGGTCGCCTACGAGCAGTACTTC. Translating gives CPGESFSDRVAYEQYF. The variable domain in full, completed from reference TRBV19 and TRBJ2-7, reads DGGITQSPKYLFRKEGQNVTLSCEQNLNHDAMYWYRQDPGQGLRLIYYSQIVNDFQKGDIAEGYSVSREKKESFPLTVTSAQKNPTAFYLCPGESFSDRVAYEQYFGPGTRLTVT.

V gene TRBV11-2 combines with J gene TRBJ1-1; no definite D call. CDR1 and CDR2 (germline): SGHAT, FQNNGV. The CDR3 has 13 amino acids. Trimming left V 4 bases short and J 4 bases short, with 10 bases between. CDR3 in amino acids: CASSSSRSTEAFF. As DNA, the CDR3 is TGTGCCAGCAGCTCCTCACGTAGCACTGAAGCTTTCTTT.

The chain is built from TRBV2 and TRBJ1-6, with 8 bases lining up with TRBD1. Trimming removed 7 bases from V and 7 bases from J; junction bases left unmatched: 6. Germline V gives CDR1 SNHLY, CDR2 FYNNEI. The CDR3 runs 14 residues. For the CDR3, the DNA is TGTGCCAGCACCACCGGGACAGGCAATTCACCCCTCCACTTT. The encoded protein is CASTTGTGNSPLHF. The full variable domain, its missing parts supplied by reference TRBV2 and TRBJ1-6, is EPEVTQTPSHQVTQMGQEVILRCVPISNHLYFYWYRQILGQKVEFLVSFYNNEISEKSEIFDDQFSVERPDGSNFTLKIRSTKLEDSAMYFCASTTGTGNSPLHFGNGTRLTVT.

This clone was recorded once. The genes are TRBV27 and TRBJ2-7; D perhaps matches TRBD1 (5 bases). The CDR3 runs 13 residues. Germline V lookup: CDR1 MNHEY, CDR2 SMNVEV (reference sequence). V was pared by 7 bases and J by 0 bases, with 10 bases between. CDR3 sequence (DNA): TGTGCCAGCAAACAGGTTAACTCCTACGAGCAGTACTTC. It is translated as CASKQVNSYEQYF.

Only a few counts were recorded for this clone. The V and J genes are TRBV15 and TRBJ2-2; 10 positions agree with TRBD2. Germline V gene lookup returns CDR1 LNHNV and CDR2 YYDKDF (reference sequence). The CDR3 is 17 residues long. Unmatched junction bases numbered 6, after V lost 5 bases and J lost 0 bases. The CDR3: CATSSGLAIPNTGELFF. The DNA for the CDR3 is TGTGCCACCAGCTCGGGACTAGCGATTCCGAACACCGGGGAGCTGTTTTTT.

The chain carries TRBV15 and TRBJ2-5; no reliable D call. V was trimmed by 0 bases and J by 0 bases, leaving 5 bases between them. This CDR3 has 14 amino acids. Germline CDR1 LNHNV, CDR2 YYDKDF (reference sequence). CDR3 nucleotides: TGTGCCACCAGCAGAGAGCTAAACCAAGAGACCCAGTACTTC. Translated: CATSRELNQETQYF.

The V gene is TRBV27, the J gene TRBJ2-5; 9 bases agree with TRBD1. Germline CDR1 MNHEY, CDR2 SMNVEV (reference sequence). This CDR3 comprises 14 residues. V was clipped by 6 bases and J by 4 bases; unmatched bases: 6. Here the CDR3 reads CASRPRTGVETQYF. CDR3 coding DNA: TGTGCCAGCAGGCCACGGACAGGGGTAGAGACCCAGTACTTC.

The chain combines TRBV2 with TRBJ2-3; 7 nucleotides align to TRBD1. CDR3 length: 14 residues. V shed 11 bases, J shed 1 base, and the junction held 9 bases outside the gene matches. Germline V CDR1 and CDR2: SNHLY, FYNNEI. Here the CDR3 reads CAQMRGPGTDTQYF. The CDR3, as DNA: TGTGCCCAAATGAGGGGGCCCGGCACAGATACGCAGTATTTT.

CDR3 sequence reads: CATSRGTGGFPYEQYF. CDR3 in DNA: TGTGCCACCAGCAGAGGCACAGGGGGCTTTCCGTACGAGCAGTACTTC. This chain joins TRBV15 and TRBJ2-5; 9 bases fit TRBD1. The J call is in doubt because the DNA end fits TRBJ2-7 better. Germline loops: CDR1 LNHNV, CDR2 YYDKDF (reference sequence). The CDR3 length is 16 residues.

The chain combines TRBV5-1 with TRBJ2-3; 7 nucleotides agree with TRBD1. Germline V gene sequence: CDR1 SGHRS, CDR2 YFSETQ. V trimming: 1 base; J trimming: 5 bases; junction bases outside the gene matches: 7. The CDR3 loop spans 15 amino acids. CDR3 sequence (DNA): TGCGCCAGCAGCTTGTTAGGGGGCGAAAGAGATACGCAGTATTTT. Translating it yields CASSLLGGERDTQYF.

This clone was seen more than once but under ten times. The V and J genes are TRBV6-1 and TRBJ2-3; TRBD2 aligns across 13 bases. J was trimmed by 7 bases and V by 4 bases; bases with no gene match: 8. CDR3 size: 16 residues. Germline CDR1 and CDR2: MNHNS and SASEGT. In DNA, the CDR3 is TGTGCCAGCAGTGGGGGACTAGCGGGGCTGGGGTATACGCAGTATTTT. It encodes CASSGGLAGLGYTQYF.

V gene TRBV6-1 combines with J gene TRBJ1-6; D is unresolved. Per germline, CDR1 MNHNS and CDR2 SASEGT. V dropped 6 bases and J dropped 9 bases, with 18 bases sitting between them. This CDR3 contains 15 residues. CDR3 DNA sequence: TGTGCCAGCAGCGAACGGGGAGGTATGGCTTCACCCCTCCACTTT. It encodes CASSERGGMASPLHF.

This clone showed up just a few times. The CDR3 nucleotides are TGTGCCAGCTCACCAGATCAGGTGAACACTGAAGCTTTCTTT. Amino acids: CASSPDQVNTEAFF. This chain connects TRBV18 to TRBJ1-1; no firm D call. Trimming removed 2 bases from V and 0 bases from J, with 7 bases in between. This CDR3 has 14 amino acids. Germline V gene sequence: CDR1 KGHSH, CDR2 LQKENI. Variable domain in full (rest from reference TRBV18 and TRBJ1-1): NAGVMQNPRHLVRRRGQEARLRCSPMKGHSHVYWYRQLPEEGLKFMVYLQKENIIDESGMPKERFSAEFPKEGPSILRIQQVVRGDSAAYFCASSPDQVNTEAFFGQGTRLTVV.

The CDR3 loop is CASRARGSSNQPQHF. In DNA, the CDR3 is TGTGCCAGTAGGGCCCGGGGGTCTAGCAATCAGCCCCAGCATTTT. The chain uses TRBV19 and TRBJ1-5; possible D gene TRBD1, 5 bases. The CDR3 is made up of 15 amino acids. V lost 6 bases to trimming and J lost 0 bases, with 12 bases between them. Germline V gene lookup returns CDR1 LNHDA and CDR2 SQIVND (reference sequence).

The sample holds a few counts of this clone. The DNA for the CDR3 is TGTGCCTGGAGTGCGGGGGTGGGGGACACTGAAGCTTTCTTT. Amino acids: CAWSAGVGDTEAFF. This rearrangement joins TRBV30 to TRBJ1-1, with D perhaps TRBD1 (5 bases). V lost 1 base and J 3 bases, leaving 12 bases between the germline ends. The CDR3 consists of 14 residues. Germline assignment: CDR1 GTSNPN and CDR2 SVGIG (reference sequence).

The chain uses TRBV15 and TRBJ2-2, with a possible D match to TRBD2 (6 bases). Between the trimmed V and J ends, which lost 0 bases and 4 bases, there was a span of 15 bases. Germline V gene sequence: CDR1 LNHNV, CDR2 YYDKDF (reference sequence). The CDR3 runs to 17 residues. CDR3 in amino acids: CATSRDSVGRPTGELFF. The DNA for the CDR3 is TGTGCCACCAGCAGAGATAGCGTGGGGAGGCCCACCGGGGAGCTGTTTTTT.

CDR3 loop: CARLGEQYF. CDR3 nucleotide sequence: TGTGCTAGACTCGGGGAGCAGTACTTC. The V and J genes are TRBV12-5 and TRBJ2-7; no clear D. The CDR3 is 9 amino acids. Germline CDR1 and CDR2: LGHNT and FRNRAP. The V end was cut by 9 bases, the J end by 7 bases, with 7 bases between.

Turning to this clone: The same CDR3 is also encoded by other DNA sequences in this sample. The chain links TRBV5-8 to TRBJ2-6; no clear D gene. The CDR3 totals 15 residues. Trimming took off 1 base at V and 1 base at J, with 6 bases between the two ends. The germline V gene has CDR1 SGHTS and CDR2 YDEGEE. The CDR3 nucleotides read TGTGCCAGCAGCTTGATCGGGTCTGGGGCCAACGTCCTGACTTTC. Residues: CASSLIGSGANVLTF.